The clone carrying this T cell receptor (beta chain) was counted between two and nine times. Researchers ran the assay at a deep level. Profiled with immunoSEQ multiplex PCR; TCRdb holds only in-frame clones, not every one. Counted here are about 490,000 clones, around 78% occurring once; the ten biggest clones make up approximately 12%. This entry is derived from a study of shared clonotypes between healthy human individuals. The junction had 13 bases not matched to a gene; V was cut back by 3 bases and J by 5 bases. The CDR3 has 18 residues. In germline, CDR1 is SGHDN, CDR2 FVKESK. The J gene is TRBJ2-2, the V gene TRBV14; 9 nucleotides line up with TRBD2. Sequencing was performed on PBMCs. This receptor was obtained from a woman aged 40 to 49 in good health. Some clones in this sample may be carry-over from other donors' samples. In nucleotides, the CDR3 is TGTGCCAGCAGCCATCGCCGGGCGGGAGGGCCCAATACCGGGGAGCTGTTTTTT. Amino acids: CASSHRRAGGPNTGELFF.